The clone carrying this T cell receptor (beta chain) occurred a few times. The data are from a study of CD8 T cells in Susac syndrome. TCR beta sequencing covered blood CD8+ and CD4+ T cells. FACS enriched CD8+ TEMRA cells, while bulk CD8+ and CD4+ were negatively isolated. Reverse transcription of about 0.45 to 1 ug RNA was performed with random hexamers. Multiplex immunoSEQ PCR targeted 54 Vbeta and 13 Jbeta TCR beta segments. TCRdb recomputed calls from the immunoSEQ multiplex PCR reads with MiXCR, one row per CDR3 protein. The repertoire holds about 400,000 distinct CDR3 sequences, with around 85% as singletons. V dropped 3 bases and J dropped 3 bases, with 9 bases sitting between them. The CDR3 runs 12 residues. The germline V gene encodes CDR1 DFQATT and CDR2 SNEGSKA (reference sequence).

V is TRBV20-1 and J is TRBJ2-7; a possible D gene is TRBD2 (6 bases). The sequenced material came from CD8+ T cells from PBMCs. This clonotype was sampled from a human donor with multiple sclerosis. CDR3 residues: CSASGSRYEQYF. CDR3 coding DNA: TGCAGTGCTAGCGGGAGTCGCTACGAGCAGTACTTC.